The subject of this entry is one T cell receptor beta chain. The antigen this receptor binds is unknown. There are no base qualities to consult, and no much larger clone falls within one base. What this sample's time point label stands for: about 28 days (+/-7) after the second vaccine dose. Because spike-specific TCR depth and breadth did not differ between the two schedules, AZD1222 recipients who got a second dose at roughly 4 weeks were pooled with those who got a second dose at roughly 12 weeks. Vaccinee samples came from UK trials COV001 and COV002, including a single-blind randomized controlled phase 2/3 trial of AZD1222 (ChAdOx1 nCoV-19) in healthy adults. Trial participant PBMC samples were collected at day 0 and day 28 after the second dose for TCRbeta chain sequencing. The CDR3 regions of human TCRbeta chains were subjected to immunosequencing. On the authors' methods: Repertoire TCRs were matched against a reference library of SARS-CoV-2-specific TCRs generated with the MIRA antigen-specificity platform. Breadth was defined as the fraction of unique TCRs that were SARS-CoV-2-associated. Depth was defined as the fraction of total T cells that were SARS-CoV-2-associated. Using the MIRA data, each spike-specific TCR was mapped to the spike region that the TCR reacts to and placed in a CD4 or CD8 class. Log10-transformed breadth and depth values were compared by one-way ANOVA with Sidak's multiple comparisons tests. The table was pulled from immuneACCESS by TCRdb, which kept in-frame rearrangements only. Such tables lose some clones; where checked, under half of the loss comes from unresolved V genes, and the rest has no known cause. V, J and clone size are those of that table, while D and trimming were read from the DNA. Here the sample has fewer than 200,000 clones; 88% occur a single time. The ten biggest clones cover under 14% of the sample.

This entry belongs to a study of T cell responses to AZD1222 COVID-19 vaccine (dated by TCRdb to 2020 to 2023). About the full investigation: A total of 233 trial participants underwent TCR sequencing, of whom roughly 210 had received two doses of AZD1222 and approximately 25 had received two doses of the MenACWY control vaccine. Trial participants were enrolled by age into subgroups of 18-55, 56-69 and 70-plus years, and roughly 150, 30 and 60 TCR-sequenced participants, respectively, were included in these subgroups. Beyond this particular receptor, the publication reports: After two AZD1222 doses, spike-specific TCR breadth and depth were significantly higher than at day 0 and than in MenACWY recipients. Only five or six AZD1222 recipients were SARS-CoV-2 seropositive at baseline, limiting conclusions about previously exposed vaccinees. In the small 56-69-year group, the increase in depth fell short of significance, most likely because of low power. Because no day 14 peak-response samples were available, repertoires were characterized only after the peak T cell response. Most participants were white British and females outnumbered males, and the authors suggested that clonal diversity may have been underestimated. The vaccine-associated CD4 TCRs covered the entire spike protein, and the dominant responses fell in regions 160-218 and 743-854. Epitopes outside the regions mutated in the B.1.351 and B.1.1.7 variants were reportedly recognized by nearly half of the unique spike-specific TCRs.

The germline V gene (reference sequence) sets CDR1 to MNHEY and CDR2 to SMNVEV. Relative to germline, V is missing 3 bases and J is missing 2 bases, with 2 bases of the junction outside any gene match. Its CDR3 holds 14 amino acids, cysteine through phenylalanine. Only the CDR3 region is kept as DNA, spanning 42 bases read in frame from base 1. The sequence was collected from an adult who received the AZD1222 COVID-19 vaccine. The rearranged segments are TRBV27 and TRBJ2-7, with 9 junctional bases fitting TRBD2. The sample in question was peripheral blood, obtained 28 days after the second AZD1222 dose. The CDR3: CASSFSGGPYEQYF. The sequenced DNA: TGTGCCAGCAGTTTTAGCGGGGGCCCCTACGAGCAGTACTTC.